Below, 4 T cell receptor beta chains from the same sample are listed, as sequenced in a study of T cell responses to AZD1222 COVID-19 vaccine. TCRdb keeps only in-frame clones here, not all; method: immunoSEQ multiplex PCR. The repertoire consists of some 150,000 clones, with around 83% occurring once and the leading ten covering over 4%. Sequences were derived from peripheral blood, sampled on day 0 of MenACWY control vaccination. These TCRs come from an adult in good health.

This chain joins TRBV6-5 and TRBJ1-4, with D tentatively TRBD1 (6 bases). Germline V gene sequence: CDR1 MNHEY, CDR2 SVGAGI. The germline V and J ends were trimmed by 7 bases and 7 bases, with 13 bases remaining between them. The CDR3 length is 13 residues. Here the CDR3 reads CASMTGGGEKLFF. Written as DNA, the CDR3 is TGTGCCAGCATGACAGGTGGGGGTGAAAAACTGTTTTTT.

The chain joins TRBV5-1 to TRBJ1-4; D not certain. This CDR3 has 15 amino acids. Looked up from germline, CDR1 is SGHRS and CDR2 is YFSETQ. V was pared by 0 bases and J by 1 base, with 7 bases between. The CDR3 nucleotides read TGCGCCAGCAGCTTGGGGACGGGAACTAATGAAAAACTGTTTTTT. Protein: CASSLGTGTNEKLFF.

The gene calls are TRBV14 and TRBJ1-2; no clear D. The germline CDR1 and CDR2 sequences are SGHDN and FVKESK. V was clipped by 4 bases and J by 5 bases, with 17 bases between them. The CDR3 has 15 amino acids. CDR3 residues: CASSPTHGELYGYTF. Here the CDR3 DNA reads TGTGCCAGCAGCCCAACCCATGGAGAACTGTATGGCTACACCTTC.

The chain carries TRBV19 and TRBJ2-5; no definite D call. Trimming took off 0 bases at V and 3 bases at J, with 5 bases between the two ends. CDR1 LNHDA and CDR2 SQIVND come from the germline V gene (reference sequence). The CDR3 is 13 residues long. The CDR3 here is CASSIDIEETQYF. Written as DNA, the CDR3 is TGTGCCAGTAGTATAGACATCGAAGAGACCCAGTACTTC.